The rows below give T cell receptor beta chains drawn from one sample of a study of blood T cells in healthy people across ages. MiXCR, run by TCRdb on the 5' RACE reads, gives a single entry per CDR3 protein. The data contain 1.5 million to 1.8 million distinct CDR3 sequences, roughly two fifths of them seen just once; the ten biggest clones take up less than 5%. The sequenced sample consisted of blood. The source of these receptors is a woman between 18 and 29 years old in good health. Both conserved end residues are part of each CDR3. D genes are given only for firm matches. Clone size appears in some rows only: once, few, many, or a class for an expanded clone.

TRBJ2-1	NA	NA	TRBV6-5	CASLNKDSSYNEKFF	TGTGCCAGCCTGAATAAGGATAGCTCCTACAATGAGAAGTTCTTC
TRBJ2-1	NA	NA	TRBV6-5	CASSYSQGVGNEQFF	TGTGCCAGCAGTTACTCACAGGGTGTCGGCAATGAGCAGTTCTTC
TRBJ2-7	NA	NA	TRBV7-6	CASSNRGGLAYEQYF	TGTGCCAGCAGCAACAGGGGGGGGTTAGCCTACGAGCAGTACTTC
TRBJ1-1	few	NA	TRBV6-2/TRBV6-3	CASNTDRLNTEAFF	TGTGCCAGCAACACCGACAGGCTGAACACTGAAGCTTTCTTT
TRBJ2-7	NA	TRBD1	TRBV18	CASSPDRVSSEQYF	TGTGCCAGCTCACCGGACAGGGTGTCGTCCGAGCAGTACTTC
TRBJ1-4	NA	NA	TRBV5-1	CASSNEGGNEKLFF	TGCGCCAGCAGCAACGAGGGTGGTAATGAAAAACTGTTTTTT
TRBJ2-7	few	NA	TRBV6-6	CASHRASSYEQYF	TGTGCCAGCCACCGGGCGAGCTCCTACGAGCAGTACTTC
TRBJ2-2	few	NA	TRBV21-1	CASSNRWDRGITGELFF	TGTGCCAGCAGCAATAGGTGGGACAGGGGGATAACCGGGGAGCTGTTTTTT
TRBJ2-7	NA	NA	TRBV6-5	CAAGQRGRDEQYF	TGTGCCGCGGGCCAGAGAGGTAGAGACGAGCAGTACTTC
TRBJ2-2	few	NA	TRBV29-1	CSVAKGGAGTGELFF	TGCAGCGTTGCGAAGGGGGGGGCGGGAACCGGGGAGCTGTTTTTT
TRBJ1-1	NA	NA	TRBV7-9	CASSLGPSQGTEAFF	TGTGCCAGCAGCTTGGGCCCTTCACAGGGCACTGAAGCTTTCTTT
TRBJ2-7	NA	NA	TRBV21-1	CASQVVQGPFRQYF	TGTGCCAGCCAAGTAGTTCAGGGACCCTTTAGGCAGTACTTC
TRBJ2-7	NA	NA	TRBV4-3	CASSQRGFLNNEQYF	TGCGCCAGCAGCCAACGGGGGTTCCTCAACAATGAGCAGTACTTC
TRBJ2-1	NA	NA	TRBV20-1	CSASRLTQLYNEQFF	TGCAGTGCGTCCCGACTCACTCAGCTTTACAATGAGCAGTTCTTC
TRBJ2-7	NA	NA	TRBV7-2	CASSLMAGTYEQYF	TGTGCCAGCAGCTTAATGGCCGGGACCTACGAGCAGTACTTC
TRBJ1-5	few	NA	TRBV27	CASRSSGRGNQPQHF	TGTGCCAGCAGGAGTTCAGGACGGGGGAATCAGCCCCAGCATTTT
TRBJ1-1	NA	NA	TRBV2	CASSDGRVMNTEAFF	TGTGCCAGCAGTGACGGCAGGGTAATGAACACTGAAGCTTTCTTT
TRBJ2-7	few	NA	TRBV12-3/TRBV12-4	CASRRSPLSYEQYF	TGTGCCAGCAGACGTTCGCCTCTCTCCTACGAGCAGTACTTC
TRBJ2-5	few	NA	TRBV7-2	CASSLVGLEQETQYF	TGTGCCAGCAGCTTAGTAGGGCTCGAACAAGAGACCCAGTACTTC
TRBJ2-1	NA	TRBD2	TRBV13	CASSRGTSGSGEQFF	TGTGCCAGCAGCCGAGGGACTAGCGGGAGTGGTGAGCAGTTCTTC
TRBJ2-5	few	TRBD1	TRBV12-3/TRBV12-4	CASSRTGGSVETQYF	TGTGCCAGCAGCCGGACAGGGGGCAGTGTAGAGACCCAGTACTTC
TRBJ2-5	NA	NA	TRBV6-6	CASGHSQYLHQETQYF	TGTGCCAGCGGCCACTCCCAATACCTCCACCAAGAGACCCAGTACTTC
TRBJ1-3	NA	NA	TRBV9	CASSLGWQGHTIYF	TGTGCCAGCAGCCTTGGTTGGCAAGGACACACCATATATTTT